The clone carrying this T cell receptor beta chain was seen just once. Its target is not known. The data originate from a study of PD-1 blockade in classical Hodgkin lymphoma. The CDR3 runs 14 residues. Germline V gives CDR1 MGHRA, CDR2 YSYEKL. Trimming left V 1 base short and J 4 bases short, with 10 bases between. Findings and limits, study-wide: What drove the repertoire differences, possibly disease activity or prior therapy, has not been defined. According to reports, newly diagnosed patients had lower baseline TCR diversity than healthy donors, and relapsed/refractory patients had lower baseline TCR diversity still.

As to time point: newly diagnosed, previously untreated cHL patient sample. It was by magnetic negative selection that CD4+ T cells were purified from thawed PBMCs. Data came from immunoSEQ multiplex PCR; TCRdb stores just in-frame clones and leaves some out. In the table there are 15,000 to 17,000 clones, 86% of which are singletons. The receptor's source is a human donor with classical Hodgkin lymphoma. The sample taken for sequencing was CD4+ T cells from blood. V is TRBV4-1 and J is TRBJ1-2; no clear D gene. CDR3 sequence (DNA): TGCGCCAGCAGCCAAGGAGGTGGACTCTATGGCTACACCTTC. Translation: CASSQGGGLYGYTF.